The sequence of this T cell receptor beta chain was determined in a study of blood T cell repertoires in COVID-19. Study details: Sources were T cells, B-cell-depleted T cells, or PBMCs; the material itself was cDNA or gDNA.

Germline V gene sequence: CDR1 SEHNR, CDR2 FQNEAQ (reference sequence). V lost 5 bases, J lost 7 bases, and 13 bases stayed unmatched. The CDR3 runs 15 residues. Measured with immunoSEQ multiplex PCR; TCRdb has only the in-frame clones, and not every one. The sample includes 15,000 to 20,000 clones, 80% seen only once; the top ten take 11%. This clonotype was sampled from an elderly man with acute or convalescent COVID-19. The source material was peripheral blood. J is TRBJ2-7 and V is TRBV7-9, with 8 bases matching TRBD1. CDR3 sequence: CASSPREQGGGEQYF. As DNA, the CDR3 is TGTGCCAGCAGCCCCCGAGAACAGGGGGGTGGAGAGCAGTACTTC.